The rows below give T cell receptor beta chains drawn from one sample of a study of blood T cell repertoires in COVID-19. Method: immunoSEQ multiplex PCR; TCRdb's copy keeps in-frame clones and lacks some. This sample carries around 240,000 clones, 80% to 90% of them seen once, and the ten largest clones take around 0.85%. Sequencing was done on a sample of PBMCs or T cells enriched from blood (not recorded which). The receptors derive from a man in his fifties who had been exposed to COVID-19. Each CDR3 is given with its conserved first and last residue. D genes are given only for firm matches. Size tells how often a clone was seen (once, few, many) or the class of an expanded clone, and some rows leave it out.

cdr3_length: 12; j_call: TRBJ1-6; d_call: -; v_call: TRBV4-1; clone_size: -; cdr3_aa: CASSQGHSPLHF; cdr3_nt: TGCGCCAGCAGCCAAGGGCATTCACCCCTCCACTTT
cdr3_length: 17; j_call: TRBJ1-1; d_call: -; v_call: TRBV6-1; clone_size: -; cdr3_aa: CASSERGPGMGNTEAFF; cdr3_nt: TGTGCCAGCAGTGAAAGAGGTCCAGGGATGGGGAACACTGAAGCTTTCTTT
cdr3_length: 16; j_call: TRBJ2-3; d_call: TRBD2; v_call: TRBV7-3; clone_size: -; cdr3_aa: CASSFGTSGRTDTQYF; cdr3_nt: TGTGCCAGCAGCTTCGGGACTAGCGGGAGAACAGATACGCAGTATTTT
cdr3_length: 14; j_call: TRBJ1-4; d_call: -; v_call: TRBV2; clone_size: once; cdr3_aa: CASSDREGYEKLFF; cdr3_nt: TGTGCCAGCAGTGACAGGGAGGGATATGAAAAACTGTTTTTT
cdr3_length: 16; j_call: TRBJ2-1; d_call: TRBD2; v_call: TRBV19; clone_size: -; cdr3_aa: CASSTRTSGSYNEQFF; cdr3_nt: TGTGCCAGTAGTACCCGGACTAGCGGGAGTTACAATGAGCAGTTCTTC
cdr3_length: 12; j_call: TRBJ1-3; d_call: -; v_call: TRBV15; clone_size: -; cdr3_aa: CATSRVLDTIYF; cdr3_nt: TGTGCCACCAGCAGAGTACTCGACACCATATATTTT
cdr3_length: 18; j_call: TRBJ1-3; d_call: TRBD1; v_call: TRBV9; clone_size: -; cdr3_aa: CASSVGGGVARFGNTIYF; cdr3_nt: TGTGCCAGCAGCGTAGGAGGGGGCGTAGCTAGGTTTGGAAACACCATATATTTT
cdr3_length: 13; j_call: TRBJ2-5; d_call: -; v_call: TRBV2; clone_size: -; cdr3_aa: CASSEYSQETQYF; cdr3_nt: TGTGCCAGCAGTGAATACAGCCAAGAGACCCAGTACTTC
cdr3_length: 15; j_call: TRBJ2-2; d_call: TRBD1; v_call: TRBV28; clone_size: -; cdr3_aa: CASSADRANTGELFF; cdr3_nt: TGTGCCAGCAGTGCCGACAGGGCGAACACCGGGGAGCTGTTTTTT
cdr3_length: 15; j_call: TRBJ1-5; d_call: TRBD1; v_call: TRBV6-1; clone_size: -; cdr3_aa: CASSDADRAFQPQHF; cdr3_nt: TGTGCCAGCAGTGACGCGGACAGGGCGTTTCAGCCCCAGCATTTT
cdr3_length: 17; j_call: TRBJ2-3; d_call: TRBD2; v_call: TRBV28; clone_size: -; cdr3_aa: CASSLHGTSGSGNTQYF; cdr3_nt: TGTGCCAGCAGTTTACACGGGACTAGCGGGAGCGGAAATACGCAGTATTTT
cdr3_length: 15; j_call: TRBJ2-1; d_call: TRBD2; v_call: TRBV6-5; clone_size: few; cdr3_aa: CASSPPAGVIGEQFF; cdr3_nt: TGTGCCAGCAGCCCCCCGGCGGGAGTTATTGGTGAGCAGTTCTTC
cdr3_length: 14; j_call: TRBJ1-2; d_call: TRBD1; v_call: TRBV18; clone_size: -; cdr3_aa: CASSPSDRARGYTF; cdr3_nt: TGTGCCAGCTCTCCCTCGGACAGGGCCCGTGGCTACACCTTC
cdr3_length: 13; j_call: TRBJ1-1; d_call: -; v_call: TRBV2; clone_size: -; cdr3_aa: CASSARGDTEAFF; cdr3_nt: TGTGCCAGCAGCGCCCGGGGGGACACTGAAGCTTTCTTT
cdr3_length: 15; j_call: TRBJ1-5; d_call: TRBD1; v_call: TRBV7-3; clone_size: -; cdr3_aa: CASSPRGTDNQPQHF; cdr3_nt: TGTGCCAGCAGCCCTCGGGGGACAGATAATCAGCCCCAGCATTTT
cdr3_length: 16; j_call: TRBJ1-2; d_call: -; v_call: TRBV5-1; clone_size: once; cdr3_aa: CASSLLQGPFNYGYTF; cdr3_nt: TGCGCCAGCAGCTTATTACAGGGACCCTTTAACTATGGCTACACCTTC
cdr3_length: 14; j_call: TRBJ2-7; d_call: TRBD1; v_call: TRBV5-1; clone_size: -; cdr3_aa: CASSLFRGPHEQYF; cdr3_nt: TGCGCCAGCAGCTTATTCAGGGGGCCCCACGAGCAGTACTTC
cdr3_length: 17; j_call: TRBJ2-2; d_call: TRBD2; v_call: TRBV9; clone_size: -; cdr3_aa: CASSVGVLAGNTGELFF; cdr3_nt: TGTGCCAGCAGCGTAGGCGTACTAGCGGGTAACACCGGGGAGCTGTTTTTT
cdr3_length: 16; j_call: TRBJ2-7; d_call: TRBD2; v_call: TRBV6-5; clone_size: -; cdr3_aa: CASSYSWLAGAYEQYF; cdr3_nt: TGTGCCAGCAGTTACTCCTGGCTAGCGGGGGCCTACGAGCAGTACTTC
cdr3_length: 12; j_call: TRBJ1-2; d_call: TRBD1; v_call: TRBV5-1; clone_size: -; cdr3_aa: CASRGQQTGYTF; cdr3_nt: TGCGCCAGCAGGGGACAGCAGACTGGCTACACCTTC
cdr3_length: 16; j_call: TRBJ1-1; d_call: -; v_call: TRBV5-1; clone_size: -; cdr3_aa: CASSAQPTGGFTEAFF; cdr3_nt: TGCGCCAGCAGCGCCCAGCCGACGGGAGGGTTCACTGAAGCTTTCTTT
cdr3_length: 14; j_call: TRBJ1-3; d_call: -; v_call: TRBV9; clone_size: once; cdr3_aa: CASSGRSSGNTIYF; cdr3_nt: TGTGCCAGCAGCGGCCGGAGCTCTGGAAACACCATATATTTT
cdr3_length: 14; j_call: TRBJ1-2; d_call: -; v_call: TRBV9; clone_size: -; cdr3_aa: CASSPDEGSYGYTF; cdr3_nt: TGTGCCAGCAGCCCAGACGAGGGTTCCTATGGCTACACCTTC
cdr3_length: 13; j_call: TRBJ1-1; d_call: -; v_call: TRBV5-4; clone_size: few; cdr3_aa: CASSLDWNTEAFF; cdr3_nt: TGTGCCAGCAGCCTGGACTGGAACACTGAAGCTTTCTTT
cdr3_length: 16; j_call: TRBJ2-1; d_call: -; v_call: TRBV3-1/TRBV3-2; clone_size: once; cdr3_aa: CASSHRDLAWDNEQFF; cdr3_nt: TGTGCCAGCAGCCACCGAGACCTAGCCTGGGACAATGAGCAGTTCTTC
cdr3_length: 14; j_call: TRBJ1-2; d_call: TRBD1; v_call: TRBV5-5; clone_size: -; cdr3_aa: CASSGGQAHYGYTF; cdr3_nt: TGTGCCAGCAGCGGCGGACAGGCTCACTATGGCTACACCTTC
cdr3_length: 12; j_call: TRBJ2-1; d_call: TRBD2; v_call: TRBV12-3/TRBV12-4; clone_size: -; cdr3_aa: CASGLAGYEQFF; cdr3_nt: TGTGCCAGCGGACTAGCGGGTTATGAGCAGTTCTTC
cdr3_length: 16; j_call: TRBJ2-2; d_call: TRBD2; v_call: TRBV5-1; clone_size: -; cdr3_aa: CASSLATSGSSGELFF; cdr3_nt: TGCGCCAGCAGCTTGGCCACTAGCGGGAGTTCTGGGGAGCTGTTTTTT
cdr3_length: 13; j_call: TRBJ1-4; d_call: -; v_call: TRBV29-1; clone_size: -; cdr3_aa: CSGARTVGEKLFF; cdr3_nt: TGCAGCGGTGCAAGGACAGTCGGGGAAAAACTGTTTTTT
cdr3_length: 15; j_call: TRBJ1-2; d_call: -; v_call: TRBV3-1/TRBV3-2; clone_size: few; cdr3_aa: CASSQDLEPVYGYTF; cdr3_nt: TGTGCCAGCAGCCAAGATCTTGAACCGGTCTATGGCTACACCTTC
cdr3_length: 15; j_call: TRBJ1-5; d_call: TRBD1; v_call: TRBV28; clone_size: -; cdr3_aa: CASSTQGAGNQPQHF; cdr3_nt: TGTGCCAGCAGTACTCAGGGGGCCGGCAATCAGCCCCAGCATTTT